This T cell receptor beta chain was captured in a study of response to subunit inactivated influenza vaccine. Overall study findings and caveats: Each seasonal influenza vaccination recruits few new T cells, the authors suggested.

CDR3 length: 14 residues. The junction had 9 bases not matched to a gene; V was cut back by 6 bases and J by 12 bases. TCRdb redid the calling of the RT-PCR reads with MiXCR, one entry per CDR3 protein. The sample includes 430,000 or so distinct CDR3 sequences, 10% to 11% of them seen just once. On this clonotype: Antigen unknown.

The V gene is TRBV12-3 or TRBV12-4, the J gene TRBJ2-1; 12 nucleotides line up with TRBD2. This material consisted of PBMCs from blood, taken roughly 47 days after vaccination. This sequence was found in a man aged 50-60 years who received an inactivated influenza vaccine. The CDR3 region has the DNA TGTGCCAGCAGCTCTCTAGCGGGGGGGCCCGGGCAGTTCTTC. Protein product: CASSSLAGGPGQFF.